These 31 T cell receptor beta chains originate from one sample sequenced in a study of blood T cell repertoires in COVID-19. The repertoire was sequenced with immunoSEQ multiplex PCR; TCRdb's copy has only in-frame clones and lacks some. The profile shows tens of thousands of clones, around 88% of them singletons. The sequenced sample was peripheral blood. Every receptor here comes from a human donor with active COVID-19. The donor label of this sample is uncertain.

This clone was detected once. The chain couples TRBV11-2 to TRBJ2-5; tentative D call: TRBD1 (6 bases). With 0 bases removed from V and 9 bases from J, the gap between germline ends came to 17 bases. Germline CDR1 is SGHAT and CDR2 is FQNNGV. The CDR3 contains 15 residues. DNA for the CDR3: TGTGCCAGCAGCTTAGACAGGGGACGCCATCAGGCCCAGTACTTC. This encodes CASSLDRGRHQAQYF.

The chain uses TRBV9 and TRBJ2-3; weak D call: TRBD2 (5 bases). The CDR3 runs 15 residues. CDR1 and CDR2 from the germline V gene are SGDLS and YYNGEE. The germline V and J ends were trimmed by 0 bases and 2 bases, with 10 bases remaining between them. The CDR3 DNA follows: TGTGCCAGCAGCGTAGGGGCTAGCTACACAGATACGCAGTATTTT. It codes for CASSVGASYTDTQYF.

The rearrangement links TRBV11-3 to TRBJ2-1, with 10 nucleotides matching TRBD2. V gave up 2 bases and J gave up 10 bases; unmatched junction bases: 11. The CDR3 length is 16 residues. Germline V gene sequence: CDR1 SGHNT, CDR2 YENEEA. The CDR3 loop reads CASSLRQREGRQEQFF. The CDR3 coding sequence is TGTGCCAGCAGCTTACGACAGCGGGAGGGCCGACAAGAGCAGTTCTTC.

The chain joins TRBV5-5 to TRBJ1-6; tentatively, D is TRBD1 (6 bases). Between the trimmed V and J ends, which lost 6 bases and 7 bases, there was a span of 17 bases. Germline loops: CDR1 SGHKS, CDR2 YYEKEE (reference sequence). The CDR3 loop spans 15 amino acids. CDR3 sequence: CASKMRTDINSPLHF. DNA of the CDR3: TGTGCCAGCAAAATGCGGACAGACATAAATTCACCCCTCCACTTT.

Worth noting for this clone: One end of the junction varies from germline; a read error may be responsible. The chain combines TRBV7-9 with TRBJ2-6; 10 nucleotides align to TRBD2. This CDR3 is 15 amino acids long. CDR1 is SEHNR, CDR2 FQNEAQ, per germline (reference sequence). CDR3 nucleotide sequence: TGTGCCAGCAGCCTAGCGGGAGCTGGGGCCAACGTCCTGACTTTC. Its translation: CASSLAGAGANVLTF.

This clone is medium-sized by share. V gene TRBV5-6 combines with J gene TRBJ2-7; 7 bases are shared with TRBD2. The CDR3 has 12 amino acids. The germline V gene has CDR1 SGHDT and CDR2 YYEEEE. V was pared by 1 base and J by 7 bases, with 2 bases of the junction left unmatched. CDR3 DNA sequence: TGTGCCAGCAGCTTGTACGGGAGGGAGCAGTACTTC. Its protein product is CASSLYGREQYF.

V and J are TRBV7-9 and TRBJ2-7; no clear D gene. The ends were cut back, 4 bases at V and 9 bases at J, with 28 bases in the middle. The germline V gene encodes CDR1 SEHNR and CDR2 FQNEAQ (reference sequence). CDR3 size: 17 residues. The DNA of the CDR3 is TGTGCCAGCAGCTCCCCCCAAGGCTCTGCTGTTTTTGAGGTGCAGTACTTC. It specifies CASSSPQGSAVFEVQYF.

V usage is TRBV7-2 and J usage is TRBJ1-3; D is uncertain. The CDR3 extends over 15 amino acids. Germline V gene lookup returns CDR1 SGHTA and CDR2 FQGNSA. The V end was cut by 5 bases, the J end by 0 bases, with 11 bases between. CDR3 protein: CASSPPGYSGNTIYF. The CDR3 nucleotides are TGTGCCAGCAGCCCCCCGGGGTACTCTGGAAACACCATATATTTT.

The count of this clone is one. The chain links TRBV11-2 to TRBJ2-7; TRBD2 aligns across 13 bases. Looked up from germline, CDR1 is SGHAT and CDR2 is FQNNGV. The CDR3 loop spans 15 amino acids. V was clipped by 4 bases and J by 5 bases; unmatched bases: 5. The chain's CDR3 is CASSWTSGSSNEQYF. CDR3 sequence (DNA): TGTGCCAGCAGCTGGACTAGCGGGAGTTCAAACGAGCAGTACTTC.

This chain connects TRBV5-6 to TRBJ2-2; a possible D gene is TRBD2 (5 bases). Germline V gene data show CDR1 as SGHDT and CDR2 as YYEEEE. Trimming pared 4 bases from V and 2 bases from J, leaving 12 bases between. The CDR3 spans 15 residues. Here the CDR3 reads CASSQTIDNTGELFF. The CDR3 bases are TGTGCCAGCAGCCAGACTATTGACAACACCGGGGAGCTGTTTTTT.

J is TRBJ1-4 and V is TRBV7-9; 11 bases line up with TRBD1. Germline CDR1 reads SEHNR; CDR2 reads FQNEAQ (reference sequence). Trimming at V came to 4 bases and at J to 5 bases, leaving 9 bases not matched to a gene. There are 17 residues in the CDR3. The CDR3 DNA sequence: TGTGCCAGCAGCTCCATGAGGACAGGGGGCGGGAATGAAAAACTGTTTTTT. Residues: CASSSMRTGGGNEKLFF.

This chain connects TRBV7-9 to TRBJ2-7, with D maybe TRBD1 (6 bases). The V and J ends lost 0 bases and 2 bases respectively, with 14 bases between them. Germline CDR1 and CDR2: SEHNR and FQNEAQ (reference sequence). The CDR3 spans 16 residues. CDR3 protein: CASSLAVQTGAYEQYF. The CDR3 nucleotides read TGTGCCAGCAGCTTAGCAGTTCAGACAGGAGCCTACGAGCAGTACTTC.

The rearrangement links TRBV19 to TRBJ2-3, with 10 bases identical to TRBD2. CDR3 size: 15 residues. Germline V gene data show CDR1 as LNHDA and CDR2 as SQIVND (reference sequence). V gave up 7 bases and J gave up 3 bases; unmatched junction bases: 7. CDR3 coding DNA: TGTGCCAGTACCCCTAGCGGGAGAGCTACAGATACGCAGTATTTT. Translated, it gives CASTPSGRATDTQYF. Variable domain in full (rest from reference TRBV19 and TRBJ2-3): DGGITQSPKYLFRKEGQNVTLSCEQNLNHDAMYWYRQDPGQGLRLIYYSQIVNDFQKGDIAEGYSVSREKKESFPLTVTSAQKNPTAFYLCASTPSGRATDTQYFGPGTRLTVL.

This clone has a single count. The genes are TRBV5-1 and TRBJ1-1; D ambiguous. This CDR3 region has 14 residues. The V and J ends lost 6 bases and 2 bases respectively, with 14 bases between them. Looked up from germline, CDR1 is SGHRS and CDR2 is YFSETQ. CDR3 in amino acids: CASNQLGANTEAFF. Here the CDR3 DNA reads TGCGCCAGCAACCAACTGGGAGCTAACACTGAAGCTTTCTTT.

V and J are TRBV12-3 or TRBV12-4 and TRBJ2-7; D is unclear. Trimming pared 2 bases from V and 0 bases from J, leaving 5 bases between. This CDR3 is 13 amino acids long. The CDR3 protein is CASSLSNSYEQYF. CDR3 sequence (DNA): TGTGCCAGCAGTTTATCTAACTCCTACGAGCAGTACTTC.

The V gene is TRBV3-1 (or the pseudogene TRBV3-2), the J gene TRBJ2-1; 8 bases agree with TRBD2. The ends lost 1 base at V and 2 bases at J; junction bases unmatched: 4. The CDR3 loop spans 16 amino acids. CDR1 and CDR2 (germline): LGHDT, YNNKEL (reference sequence). This chain's CDR3 is CASSQGLAKAYNEQFF. The CDR3 DNA is TGTGCCAGCAGCCAAGGACTAGCGAAAGCCTACAATGAGCAGTTCTTC.

The chain combines TRBV5-1 with TRBJ2-7, with 13 bases lining up with TRBD2. The CDR3 is made up of 14 amino acids. Germline CDR1 is SGHRS and CDR2 is YFSETQ. The V segment lost 3 bases and the J segment 8 bases; nucleotides outside the gene matches: 5. CDR3 loop: CASSSPGLAGQQYF. The CDR3 DNA reads TGCGCCAGCAGCTCTCCGGGACTAGCGGGGCAGCAGTACTTC.

The rearrangement links TRBV27 to TRBJ1-4; the D is unclear. Germline lookup yields CDR1 MNHEY and CDR2 SMNVEV (reference sequence). V lost 6 bases to trimming and J lost 5 bases, with 16 bases between them. The CDR3 totals 15 residues. This chain's CDR3 is CASRSLAGRNEKLFF. The CDR3 bases are TGTGCCAGCAGATCCCTGGCAGGCAGAAATGAAAAACTGTTTTTT.

The CDR3 DNA reads TGTGCCAGTCCCCCCCCAGGGGGGTACGAGCAGTACTTC. Translating it yields CASPPPGGYEQYF. J is TRBJ2-7 and V is TRBV12-3 or TRBV12-4; D is perhaps TRBD1 (7 bases). Trimming stripped 9 bases from V and 4 bases from J, with 16 bases between. The CDR3 runs to 13 residues.

The chain is built from TRBV7-8 and TRBJ2-7; the match to TRBD2 covers 8 bases. The V segment lost 5 bases and the J segment 2 bases; nucleotides outside the gene matches: 11. The CDR3 contains 16 residues. The germline V gene encodes CDR1 SGHVS and CDR2 FQNEAQ. Here the CDR3 reads CASSLPGTSETYEQYF. CDR3 DNA sequence: TGTGCCAGCAGCCTCCCCGGGACTAGTGAGACCTACGAGCAGTACTTC.

The V and J genes are TRBV6-1 and TRBJ2-5; 8 positions match TRBD1. This CDR3 spans 16 amino acids. With V trimmed by 1 base and J by 4 bases, 8 bases remained unmatched. The germline gives CDR1 MNHNS, CDR2 SASEGT. The DNA for the CDR3 is TGTGCCAGCAGTGAAGAAAGGACAGGGTGGGGAGAGACCCAGTACTTC. It is translated as CASSEERTGWGETQYF.

The chain recombines TRBV11-1 with TRBJ2-2; no reliable D call. The V end was cut by 5 bases, the J end by 5 bases, with 18 bases between. The CDR3 spans 16 residues. CDR1 SGHAT and CDR2 FQDESV come from the germline V gene (reference sequence). The CDR3 bases are TGTGCCAGCAGCCCTCCTCCCCAAAGCGCTACCGGGGAGCTGTTTTTT. Encoded protein: CASSPPPQSATGELFF.

The rearrangement joins TRBV30 to TRBJ1-1; D may be TRBD1 (6 bases). This CDR3 has 13 amino acids. V lost 2 bases, J lost 4 bases, and 11 bases lay in between. Germline V lookup: CDR1 GTSNPN, CDR2 SVGIG (reference sequence). The CDR3 sequence: CAWSRQALTEAFF. The CDR3 coding sequence is TGTGCCTGGAGTAGACAGGCGCTCACTGAAGCTTTCTTT.

This chain uses TRBV12-3 or TRBV12-4 with TRBJ1-2; weak D call: TRBD1 (6 bases). V lost 4 bases, J lost 5 bases, and 11 bases lay in between. The CDR3 is 13 amino acids. This chain's CDR3 is CASSYQGTYGYTF. The CDR3 nucleotides read TGTGCCAGCAGTTATCAAGGGACATATGGCTACACCTTC.

The chain links TRBV7-8 to TRBJ1-4; no reliable D call. The CDR3 contains 16 residues. Between the trimmed V and J ends, which lost 5 bases and 4 bases, there was a span of 17 bases. Per germline, CDR1 SGHVS and CDR2 FQNEAQ. DNA of the CDR3: TGTGCCAGCAGCCCGAGCAACCGTCAGGTTAATGAAAAACTGTTTTTT. Translated, it gives CASSPSNRQVNEKLFF.

The chain joins TRBV7-2 to TRBJ2-3; no clear D. The germline CDR1 and CDR2 sequences are SGHTA and FQGNSA. This CDR3 has 13 residues. V was shortened by 8 bases and J by 0 bases, with 9 bases between the two germline ends. In DNA form, the CDR3 reads TGTGCCAGCTCCGTAGTAAGCACAGATACGCAGTATTTT. It translates to CASSVVSTDTQYF.

The rearrangement joins TRBV7-9 to TRBJ2-2, with TRBD2 as a possible D gene (6 bases). The V end was cut by 5 bases, the J end by 7 bases, with 23 bases between. This CDR3 is built from 17 residues. CDR1 SEHNR and CDR2 FQNEAQ come from the germline V gene (reference sequence). CDR3 nucleotides: TGTGCCAGCAGCCAACCGACTCGGTATTCGGGAGACGGGGAGCTGTTTTTT. Translated, it gives CASSQPTRYSGDGELFF.

V gene TRBV28 combines with J gene TRBJ2-7, with TRBD1 identical over 9 bases. The CDR3 length is 14 residues. The germline gives CDR1 MDHEN, CDR2 SYDVKM. V was pared by 5 bases and J by 2 bases, with 4 bases of the junction left unmatched. The CDR3 nucleotides read TGTGCCAGCAGTCAGGGGACAGGGCCCTACGAGCAGTACTTC. Its translation is CASSQGTGPYEQYF.

The chain carries TRBV6-4 and TRBJ2-1; TRBD2 is a possible D gene (5 bases). The germline CDR1 and CDR2 sequences are MRHNA and SNTAGT. Trimming took 6 bases from V and 7 from J, leaving 13 bases between them. The CDR3 is 13 residues long. The CDR3, as DNA: TGTGCCAGCAGCCGATTTCGGGAAAATGAGCAGTTCTTC. Its protein is CASSRFRENEQFF.

The chain is built from TRBV6-2 or TRBV6-3 and TRBJ2-1; possibly TRBD2 for D (5 bases). The CDR3 contains 14 residues. The germline V gene has CDR1 MNHEY and CDR2 SVGEGT. Trimming took off 0 bases at V and 8 bases at J, with 11 bases between the two ends. DNA for the CDR3: TGTGCCAGCAGTTACTCTAGGGAGTTCGATGAGCAGTTCTTC. It translates to CASSYSREFDEQFF.

The V and J genes are TRBV5-6 and TRBJ2-2, with 8 nucleotides matching TRBD1. Germline V gives CDR1 SGHDT, CDR2 YYEEEE. There are 15 residues in the CDR3. V dropped 2 bases and J dropped 1; count of bases not matched to a gene: 1. CDR3 coding DNA: TGTGCCAGCAGCTTCGGGACAGGGAACACCGGGGAGCTGTTTTTT. It translates to CASSFGTGNTGELFF.